The 32 T cell receptor beta chains below come from one sample, sequenced in a study of T cell responses to AZD1222 COVID-19 vaccine. Only in-frame clones appear in the TCRdb table, and some are missing; sequencing was by immunoSEQ multiplex PCR. The table records 90,000 to 120,000 clones, around nine tenths of them present only once. The starting material was peripheral blood, obtained on day 0 of AZD1222 vaccination. All receptors derive from an adult in good health.

The CDR3 loop reads CASSVMGQGAYEQYF. For the CDR3, the DNA is TGTGCCAGCAGCGTAATGGGACAGGGGGCTTACGAGCAGTACTTC. The chain combines TRBV9 with TRBJ2-7; 12 nucleotides line up with TRBD1. This CDR3 has 15 residues. Trimming at V came to 1 base and at J to 4 bases, leaving 3 bases not matched to a gene. CDR1 and CDR2 (germline): SGDLS, YYNGEE. Full variable domain (rest looked up from reference TRBV9 and TRBJ2-7): DSGVTQTPKHLITATGQRVTLRCSPRSGDLSVYWYQQSLDQGLQFLIQYYNGEERAKGNILERFSAQQFPDLHSELNLSSLELGDSALYFCASSVMGQGAYEQYFGPGTRLTVT.

As concerns this clone: Other nucleotide sequences in the sample specify the same CDR3. The chain combines TRBV6-5 with TRBJ1-2; perhaps TRBD1 as D (5 bases). The V gene's germline CDR1 is MNHEY and CDR2 SVGAGI. The V end lost 4 bases, the J end lost 5 bases, and 5 bases lay between the germline ends. The CDR3 is made up of 11 amino acids. The CDR3 here is CASSSGYGYTF. In DNA form, the CDR3 reads TGTGCCAGCAGTTCAGGGTATGGCTACACCTTC.

This chain connects TRBV29-1 to TRBJ1-2; 9 nucleotides match TRBD1. J was trimmed by 2 bases and V by 8 bases; bases with no gene match: 3. CDR3 length equals 12 residues. Germline values: CDR1 SQVTM, CDR2 ANQGSEA. CDR3 sequence (DNA): TGCAGCACGGGACAGGGCAACTATGGCTACACCTTC. Amino acid sequence: CSTGQGNYGYTF.

The V gene is TRBV11-2, the J gene TRBJ1-2; 7 bases align to TRBD1. The CDR3 covers 16 residues. The V and J ends lost 2 bases and 4 bases, in that order; junction bases with no gene match: 10. Germline-derived CDR1 and CDR2 are SGHAT and FQNNGV. CDR3 sequence: CASSLSGGRLFYGYTF. DNA of the CDR3: TGTGCCAGCAGCTTATCAGGGGGGCGTTTATTCTATGGCTACACCTTC.

This clone has at least ten counts. The chain joins TRBV6-4 to TRBJ2-3; a weak D match, TRBD2 (5 bases). The length of the CDR3 is 15 residues. The V end lost 4 bases, the J end lost 0 bases, and 11 bases lay between the germline ends. CDR1 is MRHNA and CDR2 is SNTAGT in the germline V gene. The CDR3 bases are TGTGCCAGCAGTGCGGCTGCGGGCAGCACAGATACGCAGTATTTT. Translating it yields CASSAAAGSTDTQYF.

The chain uses TRBV18 and TRBJ1-5; D is possibly TRBD1 (5 bases). Germline CDR1 reads KGHSH; CDR2 reads LQKENI. Trimming shortened V by 2 bases and J by 11 bases, and 19 bases separated the two germline ends. This CDR3 is built from 15 residues. The CDR3 spells CASSPIARAQSAQHF. The CDR3 DNA reads as TGTGCCAGCTCACCAATTGCCAGGGCCCAATCAGCCCAGCATTTT.

The J gene is TRBJ1-1, the V gene TRBV5-5; TRBD1 matches 7 bases. The germline V gene encodes CDR1 SGHKS and CDR2 YYEKEE (reference sequence). The CDR3 loop spans 13 amino acids. V lost 5 bases to trimming and J lost 7 bases; unmatched junction nucleotides: 8. The DNA for the CDR3 is TGTGCCAGCAGGTGGGACAGACGGGGTGAAGCTTTCTTT. Translation gives CASRWDRRGEAFF.

This chain joins TRBV13 and TRBJ2-3; the D call may be TRBD1 or TRBD2 (5 bases each). Between the trimmed V and J ends, which lost 0 bases and 5 bases, there was a span of 9 bases. Looked up from germline, CDR1 is PRHDT and CDR2 is FYEKMQ (reference sequence). The CDR3 has 14 amino acids. The CDR3 coding sequence is TGTGCCAGCAGCTTAGGCCTTGGGGGAGATACGCAGTATTTT. It is translated as CASSLGLGGDTQYF.

V and J are TRBV7-9 and TRBJ1-2, with 7 bases that match TRBD1. The germline gives CDR1 SEHNR, CDR2 FQNEAQ (reference sequence). The CDR3 is 15 amino acids. V was clipped by 2 bases and J by 1 base; unmatched bases: 4. CDR3 bases: TGTGCCAGCAGCTTATCACAGGGGATTAACTATGGCTACACCTTC. Translating gives CASSLSQGINYGYTF.

The rearrangement joins TRBV28 to TRBJ2-7; 7 bases align to TRBD1. Germline V gives CDR1 MDHEN, CDR2 SYDVKM. J was trimmed by 3 bases and V by 8 bases; bases with no gene match: 19. The CDR3 covers 17 residues. CDR3: CASARPLRDRRNYEQYF. For the CDR3, the DNA is TGTGCCAGCGCACGCCCGCTCCGGGACAGAAGGAACTACGAGCAGTACTTC.

This clone was observed a few times. The chain is built from TRBV7-2 and TRBJ2-3, with D possibly matching TRBD1 (6 bases). V lost 0 bases, J lost 3 bases, and 7 bases lay in between. The CDR3 is 14 residues long. Germline-derived CDR1 and CDR2 are SGHTA and FQGNSA. This CDR3 reads CASSLAGATDTQYF. CDR3 bases: TGTGCCAGCAGCTTAGCGGGGGCTACAGATACGCAGTATTTT.

The chain joins TRBV6-5 to TRBJ1-5, with D hard to call. With 6 bases removed from V and 2 bases from J, the gap between germline ends came to 11 bases. CDR3 length: 14 amino acids. From germline, CDR1 is MNHEY and CDR2 SVGAGI. CDR3 sequence reads: CASRVSLGNQPQHF. The CDR3 coding sequence is TGTGCCAGCAGGGTCTCTTTGGGCAATCAGCCCCAGCATTTT.

The chain has TRBV3-1 (or the pseudogene TRBV3-2) and TRBJ1-6; 9 bases align to TRBD1. The CDR3 has 13 residues. V was pared by 7 bases and J by 10 bases, with 5 bases of the junction left unmatched. Germline V gene data show CDR1 as LGHDT and CDR2 as YNNKEL (reference sequence). The CDR3 bases are TGTGCCAGCACCGGGACAGGGTACTCACCCCTCCACTTT. Translated: CASTGTGYSPLHF.

The gene calls are TRBV28 and TRBJ1-2; tentatively, D is TRBD1 (5 bases). Germline V lookup: CDR1 MDHEN, CDR2 SYDVKM. This CDR3 spans 14 amino acids. With 3 bases removed from V and 4 bases from J, the gap between germline ends came to 12 bases. CDR3 coding DNA: TGTGCCAGCAGTTTCGTGGGACGGAGCTATGGCTACACCTTC. Translation: CASSFVGRSYGYTF.

The rearrangement uses TRBV20-1 and TRBJ1-3; D may be TRBD1 (6 bases). Germline V gene sequence: CDR1 DFQATT, CDR2 SNEGSKA (reference sequence). Trimming took off 3 bases at V and 4 bases at J, with 19 bases between the two ends. The length of the CDR3 is 16 residues. As DNA, the CDR3 is TGCAGTGCTAGTTCAGGGGAAGCGAGTTCCGGAAACACCATATATTTT. Translation: CSASSGEASSGNTIYF.

This chain uses TRBV19 with TRBJ1-5; tentatively, D is TRBD1 (6 bases). From germline, CDR1 is LNHDA and CDR2 SQIVND (reference sequence). CDR3 length: 15 residues. V dropped 2 bases and J dropped 2 bases, with 10 bases sitting between them. This CDR3 reads CASSINREGNQPQHF. The CDR3 DNA follows: TGTGCCAGTAGTATAAACAGGGAGGGCAATCAGCCCCAGCATTTT.

V and J are TRBV4-3 and TRBJ2-7, with D possibly called TRBD1 or TRBD2 (6 bases each). The CDR3 covers 14 residues. The V gene's germline CDR1 is LGHNA and CDR2 YSLEER. Trimming took off 3 bases at V and 6 bases at J, with 15 bases between the two ends. The CDR3 coding sequence is TGCGCCAGCAGCCACCGAGGGGGGACGGGCGAGCAGTACTTC. Residues: CASSHRGGTGEQYF.

The V and J genes are TRBV5-6 and TRBJ2-7; the match to TRBD1 covers 9 bases. There are 16 residues in the CDR3. CDR1 and CDR2 from the germline V gene are SGHDT and YYEEEE. J gave up 3 bases and V 0 bases, and 7 bases lay outside the gene matches. The DNA of the CDR3 is TGTGCCAGCAGCTTGGCCTTGGACAGGGGAATCTACGAGCAGTACTTC. It encodes CASSLALDRGIYEQYF.

CDR3 loop: CASSPADPIVNTEAFF. CDR3 nucleotides: TGTGCCAGCTCACCCGCCGATCCCATCGTGAACACTGAAGCTTTCTTT. The chain uses TRBV18 and TRBJ1-1, with D hard to call. The CDR3 totals 16 residues. CDR1 is KGHSH, CDR2 LQKENI, per germline. Trimming shortened V by 3 bases and J by 0 bases, and 14 bases separated the two germline ends. Full variable domain (outside the CDR3, taken from reference TRBV18 and TRBJ1-1): NAGVMQNPRHLVRRRGQEARLRCSPMKGHSHVYWYRQLPEEGLKFMVYLQKENIIDESGMPKERFSAEFPKEGPSILRIQQVVRGDSAAYFCASSPADPIVNTEAFFGQGTRLTVV.

V and J are TRBV29-1 and TRBJ1-2; D gene uncertain. This CDR3 region has 12 residues. V dropped 4 bases and J dropped 2 bases, with 8 bases sitting between them. Germline V gene sequence: CDR1 SQVTM, CDR2 ANQGSEA. The DNA for the CDR3 is TGCAGCGTTGGGGATGAGAACTATGGCTACACCTTC. The encoded protein is CSVGDENYGYTF. Supplemented by reference TRBV29-1 and TRBJ1-2, the full variable domain reads SAVISQKPSRDICQRGTSLTIQCQVDSQVTMMFWYRQQPGQSLTLIATANQGSEATYESGFVIDKFPISRPNLTFSTLTVSNMSPEDSSIYLCSVGDENYGYTFGSGTRLTVV.

As DNA, the CDR3 is TGCGCCAGCAGCCCGACTAGTACCGATACCTACGAGCAGTACTTC. Encoded protein: CASSPTSTDTYEQYF. The chain combines TRBV4-1 with TRBJ2-7; a possible D gene is TRBD2 (6 bases). This CDR3 comprises 15 residues. The ends were cut back, 4 bases at V and 2 bases at J, with 15 bases in the middle. Per germline, CDR1 MGHRA and CDR2 YSYEKL.

The chain has TRBV5-6 and TRBJ2-7; 9 nucleotides agree with TRBD1. Germline V lookup: CDR1 SGHDT, CDR2 YYEEEE. The CDR3 runs 14 residues. Germline trimming cut 5 bases from V and 2 bases from J; bases unmatched to any gene: 5. This CDR3 reads CASRGTGSTYEQYF. Written as DNA, the CDR3 is TGTGCCAGCAGGGGGACAGGGTCAACCTACGAGCAGTACTTC.

The rearrangement joins TRBV19 to TRBJ2-3; D perhaps matches TRBD1 (6 bases). This CDR3 has 16 amino acids. Trimming shortened V by 3 bases and J by 1 base, and 14 bases separated the two germline ends. Per germline, CDR1 LNHDA and CDR2 SQIVND (reference sequence). Here the CDR3 reads CASSISGTSRTDTQYF. The CDR3, as DNA: TGTGCCAGTAGTATTTCTGGGACAAGTCGCACAGATACGCAGTATTTT.

J is TRBJ1-1 and V is TRBV12-5; 7 bases are shared with TRBD1. The CDR3 spans 20 residues. Germline CDR1 is LGHNT and CDR2 is FRNRAP. The junction had 18 bases not matched to a gene; V was cut back by 1 base and J by 1 base. The CDR3 DNA sequence: TGTGCTAGTGGTTTGGGACGGGGGGGATTGCTGACAGGGTCGAACACTGAAGCTTTCTTT. The encoded protein is CASGLGRGGLLTGSNTEAFF.

The gene calls are TRBV19 and TRBJ1-2; TRBD1 matches at 8 bases. J was trimmed by 6 bases and V by 7 bases; bases with no gene match: 13. The CDR3 has 15 residues. Germline V gives CDR1 LNHDA, CDR2 SQIVND (reference sequence). CDR3 DNA sequence: TGTGCCAGTACTCCTTCCGGGACAGGAAGTAATGGCTACACCTTC. Translation: CASTPSGTGSNGYTF.

This chain uses TRBV19 with TRBJ2-7; possibly TRBD1 for D (6 bases). Germline CDR1 reads LNHDA; CDR2 reads SQIVND (reference sequence). CDR3 length: 13 residues. V lost 5 bases and J lost 3, with 11 bases in between. Here the CDR3 reads CASSQQGNYEQYF. The CDR3 nucleotides read TGTGCCAGTAGTCAACAGGGTAACTACGAGCAGTACTTC.

The rearrangement links TRBV30 to TRBJ2-2; D gene ambiguous. The CDR3 sequence is 12 residues long. V was trimmed by 0 bases and J by 11 bases, leaving 10 bases between them. Per the germline V gene, CDR1 is GTSNPN and CDR2 is SVGIG (reference sequence). The CDR3 region has the DNA TGTGCCTGGAGTGTGTCAAGTACCGAGCTGTTTTTT. It specifies CAWSVSSTELFF.

The count of this clone is one. The chain has TRBV3-1 (or the pseudogene TRBV3-2) and TRBJ2-4; 7 nucleotides agree with TRBD2. After removal of 10 bases from V and 7 bases from J, the junction contained 10 bases not matched to a gene. The CDR3 is made up of 13 amino acids. The germline CDR1 and CDR2 sequences are LGHDT and YNNKEL (reference sequence). CDR3 residues: CATRGAGGNIQYF. CDR3 in DNA: TGTGCCACCCGGGGAGCCGGGGGGAACATTCAGTACTTC.

The chain has TRBV6-5 and TRBJ1-1; D is undetermined. CDR1 and CDR2 (germline): MNHEY, SVGAGI. This CDR3 has 12 residues. Trimming removed 5 bases at V and 4 bases at J, with 8 bases between. The CDR3 reads CASSRGSTEAFF. In nucleotides, the CDR3 is TGTGCCAGCAGTCGGGGTTCCACTGAAGCTTTCTTT.

The chain joins TRBV3-1 (or the pseudogene TRBV3-2) to TRBJ2-5, with D maybe TRBD1 (7 bases). The V end lost 5 bases, the J end lost 3 bases, and 16 bases lay between the germline ends. In germline, CDR1 is LGHDT, CDR2 YNNKEL (reference sequence). The CDR3 is 15 residues long. The CDR3 reads CASSRFQGGEETQYF. CDR3 bases: TGTGCCAGCAGCAGATTCCAGGGGGGCGAAGAGACCCAGTACTTC.

This chain joins TRBV7-7 and TRBJ2-2; maybe TRBD2 (6 bases). Germline V CDR1 and CDR2: SSHAT, FNYEAQ (reference sequence). The V gene lost 11 bases and the J gene lost 8 bases, with 18 bases spanning the gap. The CDR3 spans 13 residues. CDR3 sequence reads: CAGGGPKEGELFF. The CDR3 nucleotides read TGTGCCGGGGGAGGCCCGAAGGAAGGGGAGCTGTTTTTT. Supplemented by reference TRBV7-7 and TRBJ2-2, the full variable domain reads GAGVSQSPRYKVTKRGQDVTLRCDPISSHATLYWYQQALGQGPEFLTYFNYEAQPDKSGLPSDRFSAERPEGSISTLTIQRTEQRDSAMYRCAGGGPKEGELFFGEGSRLTVL.

The rearrangement joins TRBV6-2 or TRBV6-3 to TRBJ2-7; 13 positions match TRBD2. With 5 bases clipped from V and 8 bases from J, the junction kept 9 bases outside the gene matches. This CDR3 contains 15 residues. Germline lookup yields CDR1 MNHEY and CDR2 SVGEGT. The CDR3 region has the DNA TGTGCCAGCAGTCCGCGACTAGCGGGGGGACTCAAGCAGTACTTC. It specifies CASSPRLAGGLKQYF.